The clone carrying this T cell receptor (beta chain) was seen a few times. Its antigen is unidentified. This sample stems from a study of post-analysis software for immune sequencing data. Across the study: In terms of disease course, relapsing-remitting, secondary progressive and progressive-relapsing multiple sclerosis were included. Study outcomes and limitations: Significantly lower normalized Chao1 diversity was seen in multiple sclerosis patients than in controls. Patients used about 5 TRBV segments, including TRBV5-6, TRBV5-1 and TRBV20-1, more often than controls.

Trimming removed 2 bases at V and 3 bases at J, with 16 bases between. Germline CDR1 and CDR2: SGHTA and FQGTGA. The CDR3 extends over 16 amino acids. Every TCR beta cDNA library bore unique molecular identifiers. Input of roughly 0.85 to 11 million T cells yielded 450,000 to 550,000 cDNA molecules. TCRdb analysed the PCR reads with MiXCR anew, one entry per CDR3 protein. The data hold some 890,000 distinct CDR3 sequences, with roughly 58% observed a single time. The V gene is TRBV7-3, the J gene TRBJ1-2, with D possibly being TRBD1 (5 bases). Sequencing was performed on blood. This TCR derives from a girl aged 5 to 17 with multiple sclerosis. CDR3 in amino acids: CASSLFAGGGDYGYTF. The CDR3 DNA follows: TGTGCCAGCAGCTTATTTGCCGGAGGAGGGGACTATGGCTACACCTTC.